This TCR beta chain is from a study of blood T cell repertoires in COVID-19. Study-level background: Sample material is recorded as cDNA or gDNA derived from T cells, B-cell-depleted T cells, or PBMCs.

Method: immunoSEQ multiplex PCR; TCRdb's copy keeps in-frame clones and lacks some. The sample records around 390,000 clones, around nine tenths being singletons. Sequenced input: PBMCs or T cells enriched from blood (not recorded which). The receptor was derived from a woman aged 45-65 years who had recovered from COVID-19.

CDR3 protein: CASSLMAGGGATYGYTF. CDR3 nucleotide sequence: TGTGCCAGCAGCTTGATGGCTGGGGGGGGAGCTACGTATGGCTACACCTTC. The rearrangement uses TRBV7-9 and TRBJ1-2; the D gene is possibly TRBD1 (5 bases). There are 17 residues in the CDR3. The V end was cut by 3 bases, the J end by 5 bases, with 22 bases between. Per the germline V gene, CDR1 is SEHNR and CDR2 is FQNEAQ (reference sequence).